This entry lists 30 T cell receptor beta chains sequenced from one sample in a study of blood T cells in healthy people across ages. Next came a second PCR, run for about 7 to 12 cycles, which used a sample-barcoded 5' primer along with a J-beta primer mix. TCRdb re-called the 5' RACE reads through MiXCR, storing one row per CDR3 protein. The sample holds about 1.6 million distinct CDR3 sequences, roughly 32% seen once. The source material was blood. These receptors were taken from a woman aged 25 to 39 in good health.

Comments on this clonotype: At one end the junction does not follow the germline gene, possibly because of a read error. The chain is built from TRBV3-1 and TRBJ2-7; the D is unclear. Germline assignment: CDR1 LGHDT and CDR2 YNNKEL (reference sequence). The length of the CDR3 is 15 residues. The chain's CDR3 is CASNQGDIGDYEQYF. In DNA, the CDR3 is TGTGCCAGCAACCAAGGAGACATCGGAGACTACGAGCAGTACTTC.

This clonotype was detected only once. V is TRBV21-1 and J is TRBJ2-7. Near its end, the DNA agrees better with TRBJ2-5, so the J call may be wrong. TRBV21-1 is listed as a pseudogene. CDR3 size: 15 residues. CDR3 coding DNA: TGTGCCAGCAGCATCCAGCGAGATCGTCGAGAGACCCAGTACTTC. Translation gives CASSIQRDRRETQYF.

This clonotype was picked up many times. V usage is TRBV5-1 and J usage is TRBJ2-1; TRBD2 matches at 10 bases. This CDR3 is 15 amino acids long. The J segment lost 1 base and the V segment lost 5 bases, leaving 3 bases of the junction unmatched. Germline V lookup: CDR1 SGHRS, CDR2 YFSETQ. CDR3 DNA: TGCGCCAGCAGTCTAGCGGGAGAATCCTACAATGAGCAGTTCTTC. Translated: CASSLAGESYNEQFF.

V is TRBV25-1 and J is TRBJ1-2, with D uncertain. The CDR3 consists of 14 residues. Germline CDR1 MGHDK, CDR2 SYGVNS. With 3 bases removed from V and 8 bases from J, the gap between germline ends came to 16 bases. DNA of the CDR3: TGTGCCAGCAGTGAGGCCGGGGTTCGAAGCGGCTACACCTTC. It encodes CASSEAGVRSGYTF.

CDR3 coding DNA: TGCGCCAGCAGCACGGACTTACCTACCAAAAACATTCAGTACTTC. Its translation: CASSTDLPTKNIQYF. This chain joins TRBV5-1 and TRBJ2-4; possible D gene TRBD2, 5 bases. CDR3 size: 15 residues. V lost 4 bases, J lost 2 bases, and 13 bases lay in between. Germline-derived CDR1 and CDR2 are SGHRS and YFSETQ.

The genes are TRBV28 and TRBJ2-3; 16 bases fit TRBD2. The V segment lost 4 bases and the J segment 6 bases; nucleotides outside the gene matches: 16. This CDR3 contains 20 residues. The germline V gene has CDR1 MDHEN and CDR2 SYDVKM. The CDR3 DNA reads as TGTGCCAGCAGTTCCCGCCCCGGGACTAGCGGGAGGGCCGTCTCGGATACGCAGTATTTT. It translates to CASSSRPGTSGRAVSDTQYF.

To note about this clonotype: A read error may produce the germline difference seen at one junction end. The chain recombines TRBV5-1 with TRBJ2-1, with no clear D. The CDR3 loop spans 17 amino acids. The germline V gene has CDR1 SGHRS and CDR2 YFSETQ. CDR3 DNA: TGCGCCGGCAGCTTGGCCTTGGCTAAACCTCGGGTAAATGAGCAGTTCTTC. It specifies CAGSLALAKPRVNEQFF.

This clonotype was counted only a few times. The chain has TRBV28 and TRBJ1-2; possibly TRBD1 for D (6 bases). The V gene's germline CDR1 is MDHEN and CDR2 SYDVKM. The CDR3 length is 14 residues. V dropped 7 bases and J dropped 1 base, with 13 bases sitting between them. The CDR3 DNA is TGTGCCAGCACGGGGGCTGGGAGTAACTATGGCTACACCTTC. Translation gives CASTGAGSNYGYTF.

This chain joins TRBV29-1 and TRBJ2-7; possibly TRBD2 for D (6 bases). The germline V gene encodes CDR1 SQVTM and CDR2 ANQGSEA. This CDR3 has 13 amino acids. V was clipped by 3 bases and J by 2 bases, with 11 bases between them. CDR3 in amino acids: CSVDSGAPYEQYF. The CDR3 DNA follows: TGCAGCGTTGATTCGGGAGCCCCCTACGAGCAGTACTTC.

The chain couples TRBV12-3 or TRBV12-4 to TRBJ1-4, with D possibly matching TRBD1 (5 bases). This CDR3 is 15 amino acids long. The V gene lost 5 bases and the J gene lost 4 bases, with 14 bases spanning the gap. This CDR3 is CASSLLGPYNEKLFF. The CDR3 DNA follows: TGTGCCAGCAGTCTTCTGGGACCCTATAATGAAAAACTGTTTTTT.

V usage is TRBV7-3 and J usage is TRBJ2-1; D possibly uses TRBD1 or TRBD2 (5 bases each). CDR1 is SGHTA and CDR2 is FQGTGA in the germline V gene. Trimming took 4 bases from V and 2 from J, leaving 9 bases between them. This CDR3 region has 14 residues. For the CDR3, the DNA is TGTGCCAGCAGCTCCGAGGGGCCCTACAATGAGCAGTTCTTC. Its protein product is CASSSEGPYNEQFF.

CDR3 loop: CASSKGLAAYNEQFF. The CDR3, as DNA: TGTGCCAGCAGTAAGGGACTAGCCGCCTACAATGAGCAGTTCTTC. This chain uses TRBV6-2 or TRBV6-3 with TRBJ2-1; 9 bases are a match to TRBD2. Trimming at V came to 5 bases and at J to 2 bases, leaving 4 bases not matched to a gene. Germline CDR1 is MNHEY and CDR2 is SVGEGT. The CDR3 contains 15 residues.

The gene calls are TRBV9 and TRBJ2-5; D is ambiguous. Germline V gene data show CDR1 as SGDLS and CDR2 as YYNGEE. This CDR3 is 13 amino acids long. V shed 0 bases and J shed 5 bases, with 8 bases lying between them. The CDR3 sequence is CASSVASGETQYF. CDR3 nucleotide sequence: TGTGCCAGCAGCGTAGCTTCCGGGGAGACCCAGTACTTC.

The J gene is TRBJ1-5, the V gene TRBV9; no clear D. In germline, CDR1 is SGDLS, CDR2 YYNGEE. Trimming took off 0 bases at V and 0 bases at J, with 7 bases between the two ends. CDR3 length: 15 residues. CDR3 nucleotide sequence: TGTGCCAGCAGCGTAGTAACAGCTAGCAATCAGCCCCAGCATTTT. Translated: CASSVVTASNQPQHF.

This sequence joins TRBV11-2 and TRBJ2-1; TRBD2 matches 14 bases. CDR3 length equals 19 residues. After removal of 5 bases from V and 0 bases from J, the junction contained 9 bases not matched to a gene. CDR1 is SGHAT and CDR2 is FQNNGV in the germline V gene. CDR3 protein: CASSLHGLAGGASYNEQFF. The CDR3 DNA follows: TGTGCCAGCAGCCTGCACGGACTAGCGGGAGGAGCCTCCTACAATGAGCAGTTCTTC.

This clonotype was seen a handful of times. The chain carries TRBV5-6 and TRBJ2-5; TRBD2 agrees at 13 bases. CDR1 and CDR2 (germline): SGHDT, YYEEEE. Trimming at V came to 5 bases and at J to 4 bases, leaving 8 bases not matched to a gene. The CDR3 runs 16 residues. The CDR3: CASSPTSGGTTETQYF. In DNA form, the CDR3 reads TGTGCCAGCAGTCCGACTAGCGGGGGGACCACAGAGACCCAGTACTTC.

This clonotype was seen a handful of times. The rearrangement joins TRBV7-2 to TRBJ1-2; D gene unclear. The V end lost 0 bases, the J end lost 4 bases, and 12 bases lay between the germline ends. The CDR3 is made up of 15 amino acids. The germline V gene encodes CDR1 SGHTA and CDR2 FQGNSA. The CDR3 region has the DNA TGTGCCAGCAGCTTAGCCTCTAAGCGGGTCTATGGCTACACCTTC. Amino acids: CASSLASKRVYGYTF.

This clonotype was seen only once. This chain connects TRBV24-1 to TRBJ2-3; 13 bases agree with TRBD2. V lost 5 bases, J lost 1 base, and 2 bases stayed unmatched. Germline lookup yields CDR1 KGHDR and CDR2 SFDVKD. This CDR3 has 16 amino acids. This CDR3 is CATSATSGRGTDTQYF. The CDR3 coding sequence is TGTGCCACCAGTGCTACTAGCGGGAGGGGCACAGATACGCAGTATTTT.

This clonotype showed up just a few times. The CDR3 here is CASSHPGSGYEQYF. DNA for the CDR3: TGCGCCAGCAGCCACCCCGGCTCAGGCTACGAGCAGTACTTC. The V gene is TRBV4-1, the J gene TRBJ2-7; D is unresolved. CDR1 is MGHRA, CDR2 YSYEKL, per germline. This CDR3 is built from 14 residues. Trimming left V 3 bases short and J 3 bases short, with 12 bases between.

The chain combines TRBV7-9 with TRBJ1-1; 8 positions agree with TRBD1. The germline V gene encodes CDR1 SEHNR and CDR2 FQNEAQ (reference sequence). J gave up 0 bases and V 6 bases, and 9 bases lay outside the gene matches. The CDR3 spans 16 residues. CDR3: CASSSRDRQLNTEAFF. The DNA for the CDR3 is TGTGCCAGCAGTTCACGGGACAGGCAGCTGAACACTGAAGCTTTCTTT.

This chain connects TRBV21-1 to TRBJ1-2. TRBV21-1 corresponds to a pseudogene. The CDR3 loop spans 14 amino acids. The CDR3 loop reads CATQAEGRAYGYTF. The CDR3 DNA is TGTGCCACCCAGGCCGAGGGGAGGGCCTATGGCTACACCTTC.

As regards this clonotype: One end of the junction is discordant with germline, which a read error may explain. V gene TRBV27 combines with J gene TRBJ2-1; the D gene could be TRBD1 or TRBD2 (5 bases each). Germline lookup yields CDR1 MNHEY and CDR2 SMNVEV (reference sequence). This CDR3 has 15 amino acids. As DNA, the CDR3 is TGTGCCAGCAGTTCCCTAGAGGGACCCTACAATAAGCAGTTCTTC. Protein: CASSSLEGPYNKQFF.

This clonotype was seen more than once but under ten times. V and J are TRBV7-8 and TRBJ2-7, with a possible D match to TRBD1 (6 bases). V was clipped by 5 bases and J by 2 bases, with 16 bases between them. Looked up from germline, CDR1 is SGHVS and CDR2 is FQNEAQ. The CDR3 consists of 15 residues. CDR3 sequence: CASSPPRQGPYEQYF. DNA for the CDR3: TGTGCCAGCAGCCCCCCCCGGCAGGGGCCCTACGAGCAGTACTTC.

This sequence joins TRBV20-1 and TRBJ2-7; perhaps TRBD1 as D (5 bases). Germline loops: CDR1 DFQATT, CDR2 SNEGSKA (reference sequence). The CDR3 sequence is 15 residues long. The ends were cut back, 6 bases at V and 8 bases at J, with 26 bases in the middle. In DNA, the CDR3 is TGCAGTGCCGGCGGTTTAACAGGAGATTCTACGAAGCAGTACTTC. It codes for CSAGGLTGDSTKQYF.

The chain uses TRBV9 and TRBJ2-2; tentatively, D is TRBD1 or TRBD2 (5 bases each). V lost 0 bases and J 6 bases, leaving 15 bases between the germline ends. Per the germline V gene, CDR1 is SGDLS and CDR2 is YYNGEE. This CDR3 is 16 amino acids long. The CDR3 nucleotides read TGTGCCAGCAGCGTAGCGGGACGAGCTACTCCCGGGGAGCTGTTTTTT. This translates into CASSVAGRATPGELFF.

This clonotype was seen more than once but under ten times. The rearrangement links TRBV6-1 to TRBJ2-6; 7 bases are shared with TRBD1. This CDR3 contains 15 residues. The germline gives CDR1 MNHNS, CDR2 SASEGT. With 2 bases clipped from V and 10 bases from J, the junction kept 8 bases outside the gene matches. CDR3 sequence: CASSELVGTANVLTF. CDR3 sequence (DNA): TGTGCCAGCAGTGAACTCGTCGGGACAGCGAACGTCCTGACTTTC.

The J gene is TRBJ2-3, the V gene TRBV20-1; the match to TRBD2 covers 8 bases. The CDR3 has 15 amino acids. Germline V lookup: CDR1 DFQATT, CDR2 SNEGSKA (reference sequence). J gave up 5 bases and V 0 bases, and 7 bases lay outside the gene matches. The CDR3, as DNA: TGCAGTGCTAGAGATCTGGGACTAGTCGGAGATACGCAGTATTTT. Its translation: CSARDLGLVGDTQYF.

This chain joins TRBV10-3 and TRBJ2-1; D might be TRBD1 or TRBD2, each matching 6 bases. The V gene lost 10 bases and the J gene lost 3 bases, with 16 bases spanning the gap. The germline gives CDR1 ENHRY, CDR2 SYGVKD. The CDR3 is 14 amino acids. The CDR3 region has the DNA TGTGCCACCCTTAGGGGGGACGACTACAATGAGCAGTTCTTC. This translates into CATLRGDDYNEQFF.

The rearrangement links TRBV27 to TRBJ1-6; maybe TRBD1 (5 bases). V lost 3 bases and J 4 bases, leaving 13 bases between the germline ends. The CDR3 runs to 16 residues. Germline-derived CDR1 and CDR2 are MNHEY and SMNVEV (reference sequence). This chain's CDR3 is CASSLGTAAYNSPLHF. The CDR3 DNA reads as TGTGCCAGCAGTTTGGGGACGGCAGCTTATAATTCACCCCTCCACTTT.

This clonotype was seen a few times. The chain links TRBV29-1 to TRBJ2-3, with 7 bases matching TRBD1. Germline CDR1 is SQVTM and CDR2 is ANQGSEA. The CDR3 covers 12 residues. Trimming cost V 3 bases and J 11 bases; bases outside gene matches: 8. This CDR3 reads CSVDTGEGWQYF. The CDR3 coding sequence is TGCAGCGTTGACACAGGGGAAGGGTGGCAGTATTTT.